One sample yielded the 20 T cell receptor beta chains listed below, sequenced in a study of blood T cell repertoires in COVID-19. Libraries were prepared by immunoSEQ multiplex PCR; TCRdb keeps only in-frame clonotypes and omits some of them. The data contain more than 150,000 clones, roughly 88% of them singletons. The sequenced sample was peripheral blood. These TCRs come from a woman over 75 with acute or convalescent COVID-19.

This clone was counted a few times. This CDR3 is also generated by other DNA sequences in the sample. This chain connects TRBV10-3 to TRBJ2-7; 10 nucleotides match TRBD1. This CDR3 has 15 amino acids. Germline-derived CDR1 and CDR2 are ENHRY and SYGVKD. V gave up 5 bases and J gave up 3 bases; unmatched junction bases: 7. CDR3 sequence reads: CAISSGTGVRYEQYF. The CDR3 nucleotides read TGTGCCATCAGTTCCGGGACAGGGGTTCGCTACGAGCAGTACTTC.

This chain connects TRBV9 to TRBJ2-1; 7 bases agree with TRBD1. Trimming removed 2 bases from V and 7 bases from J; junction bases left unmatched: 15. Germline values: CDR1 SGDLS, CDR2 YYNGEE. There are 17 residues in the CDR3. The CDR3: CASSVKGASGVGNEQFF. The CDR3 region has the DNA TGTGCCAGCAGCGTCAAGGGGGCGAGCGGAGTAGGGAATGAGCAGTTCTTC. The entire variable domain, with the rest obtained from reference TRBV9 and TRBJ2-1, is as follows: DSGVTQTPKHLITATGQRVTLRCSPRSGDLSVYWYQQSLDQGLQFLIQYYNGEERAKGNILERFSAQQFPDLHSELNLSSLELGDSALYFCASSVKGASGVGNEQFFGPGTRLTVL.

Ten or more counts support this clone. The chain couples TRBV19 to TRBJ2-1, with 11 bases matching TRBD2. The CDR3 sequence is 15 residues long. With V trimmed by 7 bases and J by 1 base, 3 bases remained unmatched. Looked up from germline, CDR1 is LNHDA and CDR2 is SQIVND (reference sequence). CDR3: CASKLAGASYNEQFF. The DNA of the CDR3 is TGTGCCAGTAAACTAGCGGGAGCGTCCTACAATGAGCAGTTCTTC.

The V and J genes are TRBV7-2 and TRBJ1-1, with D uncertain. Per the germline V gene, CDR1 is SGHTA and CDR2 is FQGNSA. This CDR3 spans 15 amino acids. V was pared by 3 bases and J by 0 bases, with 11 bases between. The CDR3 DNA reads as TGTGCCAGCAGCTTTTCGGACTCAATGAACACTGAAGCTTTCTTT. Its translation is CASSFSDSMNTEAFF.

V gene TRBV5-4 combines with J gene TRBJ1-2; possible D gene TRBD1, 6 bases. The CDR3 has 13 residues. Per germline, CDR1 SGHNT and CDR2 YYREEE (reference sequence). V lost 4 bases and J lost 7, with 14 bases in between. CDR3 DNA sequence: TGTGCCAGCAGCGCGGCGGTGGGGGCTGGCTACACCTTC. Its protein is CASSAAVGAGYTF.

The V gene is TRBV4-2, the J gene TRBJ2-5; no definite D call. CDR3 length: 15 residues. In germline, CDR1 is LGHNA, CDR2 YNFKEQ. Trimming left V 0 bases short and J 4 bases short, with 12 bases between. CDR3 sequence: CASSQDQALLETQYF. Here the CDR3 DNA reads TGTGCCAGCAGCCAAGATCAAGCATTACTAGAGACCCAGTACTTC.

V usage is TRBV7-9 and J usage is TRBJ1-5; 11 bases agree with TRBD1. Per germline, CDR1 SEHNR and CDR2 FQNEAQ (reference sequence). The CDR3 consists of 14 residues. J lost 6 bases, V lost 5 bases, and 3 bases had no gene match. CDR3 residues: CASSRGQGVQPQHF. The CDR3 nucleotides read TGTGCCAGCAGCCGGGGACAGGGGGTTCAGCCCCAGCATTTT.

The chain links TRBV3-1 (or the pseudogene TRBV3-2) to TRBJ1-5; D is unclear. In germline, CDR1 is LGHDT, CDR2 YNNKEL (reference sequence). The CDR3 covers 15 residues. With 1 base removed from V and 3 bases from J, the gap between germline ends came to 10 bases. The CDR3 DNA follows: TGTGCCAGCAGCCAAGGAGGCCAGATCAATCAGCCCCAGCATTTT. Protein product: CASSQGGQINQPQHF.

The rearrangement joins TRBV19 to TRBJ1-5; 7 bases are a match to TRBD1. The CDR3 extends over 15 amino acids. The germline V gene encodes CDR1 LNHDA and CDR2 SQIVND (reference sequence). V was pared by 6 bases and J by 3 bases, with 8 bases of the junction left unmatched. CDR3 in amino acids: CASRDRTANNQPQHF. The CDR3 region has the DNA TGTGCCAGTAGGGACAGGACAGCGAACAATCAGCCCCAGCATTTT.

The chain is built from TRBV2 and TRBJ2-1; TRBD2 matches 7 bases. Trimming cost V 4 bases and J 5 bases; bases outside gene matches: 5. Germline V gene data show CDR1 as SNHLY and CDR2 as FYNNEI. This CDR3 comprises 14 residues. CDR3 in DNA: TGTGCCAGCAGTGGGCTAGCGGTTCACAATGAGCAGTTCTTC. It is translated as CASSGLAVHNEQFF.

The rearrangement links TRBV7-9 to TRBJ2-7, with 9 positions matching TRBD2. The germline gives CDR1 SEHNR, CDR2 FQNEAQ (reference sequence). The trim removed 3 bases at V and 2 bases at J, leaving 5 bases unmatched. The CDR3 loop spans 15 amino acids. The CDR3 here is CASSFRSSGTYEQYF. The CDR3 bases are TGTGCCAGCAGCTTTAGATCTAGCGGGACCTACGAGCAGTACTTC.

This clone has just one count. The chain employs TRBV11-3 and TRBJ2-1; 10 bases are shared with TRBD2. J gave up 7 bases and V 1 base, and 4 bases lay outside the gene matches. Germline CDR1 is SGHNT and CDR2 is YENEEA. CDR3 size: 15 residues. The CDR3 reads CASSLGSSGGNEQFF. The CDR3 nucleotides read TGTGCCAGCAGCTTAGGATCTAGCGGGGGAAATGAGCAGTTCTTC.

CDR3 amino acids: CASSQGGSSETQYF. CDR3 coding DNA: TGTGCCAGCAGCCAAGGCGGTAGCAGTGAGACCCAGTACTTC. The chain couples TRBV4-2 to TRBJ2-5; no definite D call. Germline V gene sequence: CDR1 LGHNA, CDR2 YNFKEQ. This CDR3 region has 14 residues. V lost 1 base and J 5 bases, leaving 11 bases between the germline ends.

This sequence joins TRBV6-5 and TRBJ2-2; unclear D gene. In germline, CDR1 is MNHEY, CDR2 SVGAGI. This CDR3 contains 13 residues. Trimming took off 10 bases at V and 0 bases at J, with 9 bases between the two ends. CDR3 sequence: CATTSPNTGELFF. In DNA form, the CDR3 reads TGTGCCACGACATCCCCGAACACCGGGGAGCTGTTTTTT.

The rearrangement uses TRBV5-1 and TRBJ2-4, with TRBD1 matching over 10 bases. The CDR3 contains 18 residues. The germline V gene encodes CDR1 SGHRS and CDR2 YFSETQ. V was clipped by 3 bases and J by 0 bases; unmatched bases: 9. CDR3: CASSSRDRGPIAKNIQYF. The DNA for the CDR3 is TGCGCCAGCAGCTCGCGGGACAGGGGACCTATAGCCAAAAACATTCAGTACTTC.

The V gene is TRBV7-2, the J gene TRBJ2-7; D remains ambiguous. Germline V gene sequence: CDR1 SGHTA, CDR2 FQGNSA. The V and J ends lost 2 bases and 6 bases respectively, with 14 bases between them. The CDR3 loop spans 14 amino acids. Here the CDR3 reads CASSLSPPFGEQYF. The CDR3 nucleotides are TGTGCCAGCAGCTTATCTCCCCCGTTCGGCGAGCAGTACTTC.

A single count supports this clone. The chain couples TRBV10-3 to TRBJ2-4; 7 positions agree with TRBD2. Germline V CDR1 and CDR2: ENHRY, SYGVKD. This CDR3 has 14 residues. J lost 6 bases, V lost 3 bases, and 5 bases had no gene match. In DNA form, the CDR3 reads TGTGCCATCAGTGACGAAGCGGGGTTAAACATTCAGTACTTC. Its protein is CAISDEAGLNIQYF.

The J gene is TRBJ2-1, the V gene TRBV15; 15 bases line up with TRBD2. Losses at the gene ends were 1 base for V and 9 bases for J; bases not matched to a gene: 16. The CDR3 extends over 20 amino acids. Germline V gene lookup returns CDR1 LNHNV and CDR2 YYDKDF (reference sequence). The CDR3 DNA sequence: TGTGCCACCAGCAGAGTACTGCCAGGGAGGACTAGCGGGAGGGGGCGTGAGCAGTTCTTC. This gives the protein CATSRVLPGRTSGRGREQFF.

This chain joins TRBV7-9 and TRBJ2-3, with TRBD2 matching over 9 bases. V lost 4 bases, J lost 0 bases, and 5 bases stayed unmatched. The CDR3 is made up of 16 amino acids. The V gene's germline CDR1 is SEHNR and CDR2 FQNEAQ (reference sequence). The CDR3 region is CASSWLAGVSTDTQYF. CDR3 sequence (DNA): TGTGCCAGCAGCTGGTTAGCGGGAGTGAGCACAGATACGCAGTATTTT.

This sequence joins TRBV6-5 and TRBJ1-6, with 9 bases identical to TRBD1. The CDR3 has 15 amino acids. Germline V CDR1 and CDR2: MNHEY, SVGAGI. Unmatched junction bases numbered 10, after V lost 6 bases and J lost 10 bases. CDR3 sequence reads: CASRDRGLSGSPLHF. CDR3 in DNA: TGTGCCAGCAGGGACAGGGGCTTATCGGGATCACCCCTCCACTTT.